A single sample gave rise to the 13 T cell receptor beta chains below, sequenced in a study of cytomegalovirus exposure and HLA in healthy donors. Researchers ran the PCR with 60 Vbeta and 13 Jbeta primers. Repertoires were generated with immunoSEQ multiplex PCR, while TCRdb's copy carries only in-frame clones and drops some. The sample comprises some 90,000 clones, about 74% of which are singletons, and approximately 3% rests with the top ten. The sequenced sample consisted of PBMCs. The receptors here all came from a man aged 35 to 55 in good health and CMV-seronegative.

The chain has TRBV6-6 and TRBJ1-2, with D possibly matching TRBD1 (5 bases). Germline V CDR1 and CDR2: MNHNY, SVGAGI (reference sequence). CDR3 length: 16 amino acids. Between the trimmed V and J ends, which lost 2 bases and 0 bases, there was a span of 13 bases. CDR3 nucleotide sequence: TGTGCCAGCAGTTACGAGACAGTCATTCCTAACTATGGCTACACCTTC. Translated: CASSYETVIPNYGYTF.

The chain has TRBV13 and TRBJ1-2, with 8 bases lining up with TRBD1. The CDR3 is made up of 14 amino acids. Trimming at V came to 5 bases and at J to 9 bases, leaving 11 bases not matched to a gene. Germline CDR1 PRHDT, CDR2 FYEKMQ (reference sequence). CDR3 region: CASSQSGQARSYTF. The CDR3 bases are TGTGCCAGCAGCCAGTCGGGACAGGCGAGGAGCTACACCTTC.

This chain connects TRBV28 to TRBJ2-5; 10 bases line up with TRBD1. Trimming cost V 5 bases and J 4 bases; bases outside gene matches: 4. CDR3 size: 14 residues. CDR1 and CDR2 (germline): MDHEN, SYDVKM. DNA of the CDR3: TGTGCCAGCAGTCGGGACAGGGGCGGAGAGACCCAGTACTTC. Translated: CASSRDRGGETQYF.

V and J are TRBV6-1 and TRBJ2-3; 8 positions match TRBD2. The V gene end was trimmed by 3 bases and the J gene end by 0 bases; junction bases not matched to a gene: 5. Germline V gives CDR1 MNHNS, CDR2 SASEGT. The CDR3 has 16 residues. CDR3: CASSEPVAGSTDTQYF. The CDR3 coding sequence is TGTGCCAGCAGTGAGCCGGTAGCGGGAAGCACAGATACGCAGTATTTT.

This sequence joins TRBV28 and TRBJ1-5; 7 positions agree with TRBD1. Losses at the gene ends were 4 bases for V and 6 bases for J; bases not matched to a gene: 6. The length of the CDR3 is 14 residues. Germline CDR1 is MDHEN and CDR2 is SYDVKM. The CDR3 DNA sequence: TGTGCCAGCAGTTCGACGCAGGGGGTTCAGCCCCAGCATTTT. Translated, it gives CASSSTQGVQPQHF.

Written as DNA, the CDR3 is TGCGCCAGCAGCTTGGTAGCGGGGGGTAGCACAGATACGCAGTATTTT. It codes for CASSLVAGGSTDTQYF. The chain is built from TRBV5-1 and TRBJ2-3, with TRBD2 matching over 10 bases. The CDR3 loop spans 16 amino acids. CDR1 is SGHRS and CDR2 is YFSETQ in the germline V gene. The ends lost 0 bases at V and 0 bases at J; junction bases unmatched: 1.

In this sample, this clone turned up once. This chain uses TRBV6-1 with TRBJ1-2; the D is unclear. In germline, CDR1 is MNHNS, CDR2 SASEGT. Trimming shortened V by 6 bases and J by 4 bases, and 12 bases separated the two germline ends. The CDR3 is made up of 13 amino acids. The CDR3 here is CASRLQASYGYTF. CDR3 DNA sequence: TGTGCCAGCAGGCTACAAGCGTCCTATGGCTACACCTTC.

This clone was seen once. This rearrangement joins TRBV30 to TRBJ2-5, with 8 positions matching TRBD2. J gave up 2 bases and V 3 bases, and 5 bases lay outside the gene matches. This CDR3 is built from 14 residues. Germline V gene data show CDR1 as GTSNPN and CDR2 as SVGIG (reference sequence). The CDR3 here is CAWRGGGTQETQYF. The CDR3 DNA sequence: TGTGCCTGGAGAGGCGGGGGGACGCAAGAGACCCAGTACTTC.

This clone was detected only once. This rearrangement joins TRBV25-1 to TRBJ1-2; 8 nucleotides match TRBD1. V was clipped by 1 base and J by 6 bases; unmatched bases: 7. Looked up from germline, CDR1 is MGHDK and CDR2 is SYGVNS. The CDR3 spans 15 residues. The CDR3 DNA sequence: TGTGCCAGCAGTGAATTCGGTCAGGGGGCGGATGGCTACACCTTC. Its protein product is CASSEFGQGADGYTF.

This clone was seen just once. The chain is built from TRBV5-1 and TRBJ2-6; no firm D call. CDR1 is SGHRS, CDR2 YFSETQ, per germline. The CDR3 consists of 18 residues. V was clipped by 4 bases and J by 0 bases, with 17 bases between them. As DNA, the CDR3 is TGCGCCAGCAGCCCAAATATAGATTCCCGCTCTGGGGCCAACGTCCTGACTTTC. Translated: CASSPNIDSRSGANVLTF.

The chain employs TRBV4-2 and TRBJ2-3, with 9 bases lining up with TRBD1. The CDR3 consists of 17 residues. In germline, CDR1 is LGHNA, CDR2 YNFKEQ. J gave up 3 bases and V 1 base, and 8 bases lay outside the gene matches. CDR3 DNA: TGTGCCAGCAGCCAAGCGGTGTCAGGGACAGGGACAGATACGCAGTATTTT. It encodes CASSQAVSGTGTDTQYF.

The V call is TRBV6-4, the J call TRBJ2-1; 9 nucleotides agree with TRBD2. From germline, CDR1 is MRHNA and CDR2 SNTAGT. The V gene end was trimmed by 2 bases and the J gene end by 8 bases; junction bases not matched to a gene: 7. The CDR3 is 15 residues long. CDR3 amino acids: CASSDQLAGSHEQFF. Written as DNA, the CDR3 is TGTGCCAGCAGTGACCAGCTAGCGGGGTCCCATGAGCAGTTCTTC.

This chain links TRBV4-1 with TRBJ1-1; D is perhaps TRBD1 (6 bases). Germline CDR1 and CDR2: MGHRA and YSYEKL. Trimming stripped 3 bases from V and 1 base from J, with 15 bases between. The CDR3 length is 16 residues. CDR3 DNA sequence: TGCGCCAGCAGCCATCTTACAGGGTTAGGGAACACTGAAGCTTTCTTT. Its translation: CASSHLTGLGNTEAFF.